This record looks at one T cell receptor beta chain sequence and its context. This record comes from a study of shared clonotypes between healthy human individuals. The CDR3 contains 14 residues. V dropped 4 bases and J dropped 7 bases, with 16 bases sitting between them. The germline CDR1 and CDR2 sequences are SEHNR and FQNEAQ (reference sequence). The donor cohort consisted entirely of Caucasian adults residing in Nashville, Tennessee. DNA input for the unsorted PBMC replicate PCRs was about 280 ng, tens of thousands of T cell genomes. Unsorted PBMC DNA sequencing spanned ten immunoSEQ deep assay plates. TCRdb's copy holds only in-frame clones and misses some; the assay was immunoSEQ multiplex PCR. Of about half a million clones in the sample, roughly four fifths were seen once.

This sequence originates from a woman in her forties in good health. Some clones in this sample may be carry-over from other donors' samples. The sample consisted of PBMCs. The chain combines TRBV7-9 with TRBJ1-2; D might be TRBD1 (5 bases). CDR3 DNA: TGTGCCAGCAGCTCACCGGGGACTCTACTTGGCTACACCTTC. This codes for CASSSPGTLLGYTF.